This TCR beta chain was recovered during a study of T cell responses to AZD1222 COVID-19 vaccine. Using immunoSEQ multiplex PCR, the repertoire was profiled, and TCRdb retains in-frame clones only, with some absent. The table includes 80,000 or so clones, 92% detected once. Germline V lookup: CDR1 ENHRY, CDR2 SYGVKD. V shed 0 bases and J shed 2 bases, with 14 bases lying between them. The CDR3 loop spans 17 amino acids. This material consisted of peripheral blood, taken 28 days after the second AZD1222 dose. The receptor comes from an adult who received the AZD1222 COVID-19 vaccine. The chain joins TRBV10-3 to TRBJ1-3; no reliable D call. CDR3 region: CAISESLRVGPGNTIYF. The CDR3 bases are TGTGCCATCAGTGAGTCTCTGAGGGTTGGACCTGGAAACACCATATATTTT.